This entry concerns a single TCR beta chain. These data come from a study of PD-L1 blockade in urothelial cancer. The sample's time point: pretreatment peripheral blood. Generated by immunoSEQ multiplex PCR, the TCRdb table keeps only in-frame clones and is missing some. The sample has 50,000 to 55,000 clones, 86% seen once. The CDR3 length is 14 residues. The specimen comprised PBMCs, sampled around atezolizumab (anti-PD-L1) treatment. The chain recombines TRBV21-1 with TRBJ2-7; the listed D gene, TRBD1, was not tested against the DNA. TRBV21-1 is designated a pseudogene. The TCR comes from a man in his 60s with urothelial cancer. CDR3: CASSLQGAFYEQYF. As DNA, the CDR3 is TGTGCCAGCAGCCTACAGGGGGCCTTTTACGAGCAGTACTTC.